Following are 10 T cell receptor beta chains from one sample sequenced in a study of T cell changes during pregnancy in multiple sclerosis. The data were produced by immunoSEQ multiplex PCR, yet TCRdb's version contains in-frame clones alone and is incomplete. This sample has 95,000 to 100,000 clones, with around 90% found just once. Sample: peripheral blood, taken in the second trimester of pregnancy. The receptor set was obtained from a female donor with multiple sclerosis, enrolled in a pregnancy study.

The gene calls are TRBV27 and TRBJ2-1; 12 bases are a match to TRBD2. The CDR3 consists of 20 residues. The germline V gene has CDR1 MNHEY and CDR2 SMNVEV (reference sequence). V gave up 3 bases and J gave up 4 bases; unmatched junction bases: 16. The CDR3 is CASSFGRSSGRAGIYNEQFF. In DNA, the CDR3 is TGTGCCAGCAGTTTTGGTCGTTCTAGCGGGAGGGCGGGGATTTACAATGAGCAGTTCTTC.

The chain has TRBV7-9 and TRBJ1-1, with D possibly being TRBD1 (6 bases). V lost 1 base, J lost 7 bases, and 16 bases lay in between. This CDR3 is built from 15 residues. Germline assignment: CDR1 SEHNR and CDR2 FQNEAQ (reference sequence). The CDR3 here is CASSLGTEGRDEAFF. In nucleotides, the CDR3 is TGTGCCAGCAGCTTAGGGACAGAGGGACGGGATGAAGCTTTCTTT.

This chain links TRBV2 with TRBJ2-7, with 8 bases lining up with TRBD1. In germline, CDR1 is SNHLY, CDR2 FYNNEI. V lost 6 bases, J lost 6 bases, and 7 bases stayed unmatched. There are 13 residues in the CDR3. CDR3 nucleotides: TGTGCCAGCAGGGAGACAGGGGAAGCCGAGCAGTACTTC. This sequence encodes CASRETGEAEQYF.

This chain links TRBV7-5 with TRBJ1-2; no DNA check was done on the table's D call, TRBD1. TRBV7-5 is annotated as a pseudogene. The CDR3 contains 15 residues. This CDR3 reads CARSWRQAPPDGYTF. CDR3 coding DNA: TGTGCCAGAAGCTGGCGACAGGCTCCACCTGATGGCTACACCTTC.

This rearrangement joins TRBV19 to TRBJ1-5; perhaps TRBD1 as D (5 bases). Trimming took 3 bases from V and 6 from J, leaving 12 bases between them. The CDR3 runs 14 residues. The germline V gene encodes CDR1 LNHDA and CDR2 SQIVND (reference sequence). For the CDR3, the DNA is TGTGCCAGTAGTATCGAAGGGGCAAGTCAGCCCCAGCATTTT. This gives the protein CASSIEGASQPQHF.

The V and J genes are TRBV19 and TRBJ2-7; 9 bases are shared with TRBD2. Germline V lookup: CDR1 LNHDA, CDR2 SQIVND (reference sequence). The CDR3 consists of 14 residues. The J segment lost 3 bases and the V segment lost 9 bases, leaving 9 bases of the junction unmatched. In DNA form, the CDR3 reads TGTGCCAGCTCGACTAGCGGTGGATACTACGAGCAGTACTTC. This encodes CASSTSGGYYEQYF.

The rearrangement links TRBV7-2 to TRBJ2-7, with 7 bases aligning to TRBD2. The germline CDR1 and CDR2 sequences are SGHTA and FQGNSA. This CDR3 is 16 amino acids long. V gave up 1 base and J gave up 0 bases; unmatched junction bases: 6. CDR3 DNA: TGTGCCAGCAGCTTAGGGGGGGGACTAAGCTCCTACGAGCAGTACTTC. It codes for CASSLGGGLSSYEQYF.

V usage is TRBV12-5 and J usage is TRBJ2-1, with D hard to call. Trimming removed 3 bases at V and 0 bases at J, with 6 bases between. This CDR3 has 14 amino acids. CDR1 and CDR2 (germline): LGHNT, FRNRAP. As DNA, the CDR3 is TGTGCTAGTGGTTTATCTCCCTCCTACAATGAGCAGTTCTTC. It encodes CASGLSPSYNEQFF.

Regarding this clone: An end of the junction does not agree with germline; a read error may underlie this. The genes are TRBV7-7 and TRBJ2-5; 8 bases line up with TRBD2. The CDR3 runs to 17 residues. CDR1 is SSHAT and CDR2 is FNYEAQ in the germline V gene (reference sequence). The CDR3 here is CASSARGGRYGQETQYF. DNA for the CDR3: TGTGCTAGCAGCGCCCGGGGGGGCAGGTATGGCCAAGAGACCCAGTACTTC.

The chain uses TRBV7-9 and TRBJ2-7; TRBD1 matches 12 bases. Germline V gene lookup returns CDR1 SEHNR and CDR2 FQNEAQ (reference sequence). V shed 4 bases and J 2 bases; nucleotides not matched to a gene: 12. This CDR3 is built from 18 residues. The CDR3 reads CASSSPQGTGGLTYEQYF. CDR3 DNA: TGTGCCAGCAGCTCCCCTCAAGGGACAGGGGGCTTAACCTACGAGCAGTACTTC. Full variable domain (remainder filled in from reference TRBV7-9 and TRBJ2-7): DTGVSQNPRHKITKRGQNVTFRCDPISEHNRLYWYRQTLGQGPEFLTYFQNEAQLEKSRLLSDRFSAERPKGSFSTLEIQRTEQGDSAMYLCASSSPQGTGGLTYEQYFGPGTRLTVT.